The sequence of this TCR beta chain was determined in a study of low-dose radiotherapy and immunotherapy resistance in tumors. Study background: Participants in Cohort 1 were administered 0.5 Gy per fraction at 2-week intervals, to a cumulative dose of 6.5 Gy. Patients took 300 mg oral aspirin daily for four cycles from cycle 1 day 1.

First-strand cDNA relied on TRAV- and TRBV-specific primers spanning alpha and beta chains. TCR amplification ran 20 PCR cycles using constant-region and V-primer adapter primers. TCRdb ran MiXCR on the reads and lists one entry per CDR3 protein. This repertoire shows tens of thousands of distinct CDR3 sequences, around 25% found once; its top ten account for over 9.5%. The V gene end was trimmed by 5 bases and the J gene end by 4 bases; junction bases not matched to a gene: 11. Germline CDR1 DFQATT, CDR2 SNEGSKA (reference sequence). The CDR3 contains 14 residues. This clonotype was seen repeatedly, ten times or more. This sample's time point: after trial treatment. Sample treatment: LDRT plus nivolumab, ipilimumab, low-dose cyclophosphamide and aspirin (RACIN trial).

The source of this sequence is a male donor with prostate cancer. The sequencing here drew on PBMCs, taken after low-dose radiotherapy plus immunotherapy. The chain has TRBV20-1 and TRBJ2-7; 7 nucleotides agree with TRBD1. CDR3 protein: CSAPNPGQLYEQYF. CDR3 DNA: TGCAGTGCTCCCAATCCGGGACAGCTTTACGAGCAGTACTTC.